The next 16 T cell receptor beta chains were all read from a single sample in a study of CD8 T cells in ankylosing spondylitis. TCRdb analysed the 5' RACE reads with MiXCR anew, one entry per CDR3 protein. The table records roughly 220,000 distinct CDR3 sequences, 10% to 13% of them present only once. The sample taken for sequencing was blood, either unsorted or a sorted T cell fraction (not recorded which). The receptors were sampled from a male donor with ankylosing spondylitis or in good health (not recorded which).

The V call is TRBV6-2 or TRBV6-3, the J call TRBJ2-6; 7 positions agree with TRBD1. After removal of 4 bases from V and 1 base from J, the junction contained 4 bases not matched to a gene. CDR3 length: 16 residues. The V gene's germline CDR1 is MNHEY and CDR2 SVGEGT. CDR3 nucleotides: TGTGCCAGCAGTTGGGACAGCCGTTCTGGGGCCAACGTCCTGACTTTC. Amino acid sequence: CASSWDSRSGANVLTF.

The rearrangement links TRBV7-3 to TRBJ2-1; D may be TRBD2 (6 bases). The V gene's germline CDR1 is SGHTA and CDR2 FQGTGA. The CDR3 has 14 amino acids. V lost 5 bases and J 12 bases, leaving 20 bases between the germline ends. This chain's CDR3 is CASSREPTSGLQFF. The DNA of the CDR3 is TGTGCCAGCAGCCGCGAACCAACCAGCGGGCTGCAGTTCTTC.

CDR3 DNA sequence: TGTGCCTGGAGTGTAAATAGGGATCAGCCCCAGCATTTT. This sequence encodes CAWSVNRDQPQHF. V and J are TRBV30 and TRBJ1-5; unclear D gene. The CDR3 length is 13 residues. From germline, CDR1 is GTSNPN and CDR2 SVGIG (reference sequence). V was trimmed by 0 bases and J by 5 bases, leaving 8 bases between them.

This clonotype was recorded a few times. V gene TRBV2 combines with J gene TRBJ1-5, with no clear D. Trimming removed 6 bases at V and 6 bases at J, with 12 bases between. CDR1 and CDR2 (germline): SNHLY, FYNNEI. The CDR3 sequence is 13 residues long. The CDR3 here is CASRAEYSQPQHF. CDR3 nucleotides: TGTGCCAGCAGGGCCGAGTATTCTCAGCCCCAGCATTTT.

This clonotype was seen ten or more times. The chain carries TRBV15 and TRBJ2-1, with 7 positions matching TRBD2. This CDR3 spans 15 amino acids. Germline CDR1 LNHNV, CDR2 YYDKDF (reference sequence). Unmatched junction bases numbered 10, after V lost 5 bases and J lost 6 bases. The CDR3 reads CATSRGSGTSNEQFF. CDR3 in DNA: TGTGCCACCAGCCGGGGGAGCGGGACCTCCAATGAGCAGTTCTTC.

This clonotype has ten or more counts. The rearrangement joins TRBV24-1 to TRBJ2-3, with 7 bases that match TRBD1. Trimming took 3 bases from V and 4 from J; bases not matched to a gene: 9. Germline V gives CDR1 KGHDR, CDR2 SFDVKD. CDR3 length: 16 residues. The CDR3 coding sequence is TGTGCCACCAGTGATGGGGACAGACGGGACGCAGATACGCAGTATTTT. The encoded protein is CATSDGDRRDADTQYF.

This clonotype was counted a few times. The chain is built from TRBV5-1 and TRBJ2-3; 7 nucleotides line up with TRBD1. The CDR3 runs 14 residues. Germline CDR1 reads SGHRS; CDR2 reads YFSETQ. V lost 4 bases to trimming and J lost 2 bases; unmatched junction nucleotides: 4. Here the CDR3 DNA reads TGCGCCAGCAGCCCCACAGGGGACACAGATACGCAGTATTTT. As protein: CASSPTGDTDTQYF.

CDR3 in amino acids: CASSLEGGADTQYF. The CDR3 coding sequence is TGTGCCAGCAGCTTGGAGGGCGGCGCAGATACGCAGTATTTT. The chain couples TRBV5-4 to TRBJ2-3; D not certain. Germline CDR1 SGHNT, CDR2 YYREEE (reference sequence). The CDR3 has 14 amino acids. V shed 0 bases and J shed 4 bases, with 9 bases lying between them.

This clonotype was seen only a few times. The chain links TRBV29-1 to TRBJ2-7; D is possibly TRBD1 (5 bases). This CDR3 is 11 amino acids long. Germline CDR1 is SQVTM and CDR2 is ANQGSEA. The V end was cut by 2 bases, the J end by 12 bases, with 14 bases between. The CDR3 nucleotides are TGCAGCGTTGAAATGAAAGGACAAAGGTACTTC. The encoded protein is CSVEMKGQRYF.

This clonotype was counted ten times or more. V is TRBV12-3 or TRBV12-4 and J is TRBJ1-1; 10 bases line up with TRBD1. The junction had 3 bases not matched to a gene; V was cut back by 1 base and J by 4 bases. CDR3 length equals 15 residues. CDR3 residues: CASSLVTGGVTEAFF. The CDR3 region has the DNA TGTGCCAGCAGTTTAGTGACAGGGGGCGTCACTGAAGCTTTCTTT.

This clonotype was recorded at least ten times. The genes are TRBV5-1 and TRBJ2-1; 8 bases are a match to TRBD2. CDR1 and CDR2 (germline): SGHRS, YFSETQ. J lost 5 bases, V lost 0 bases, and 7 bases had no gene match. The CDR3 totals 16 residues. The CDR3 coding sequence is TGCGCCAGCAGCTTGGTTCCGGGACTAGTTAACAATGAGCAGTTCTTC. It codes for CASSLVPGLVNNEQFF.

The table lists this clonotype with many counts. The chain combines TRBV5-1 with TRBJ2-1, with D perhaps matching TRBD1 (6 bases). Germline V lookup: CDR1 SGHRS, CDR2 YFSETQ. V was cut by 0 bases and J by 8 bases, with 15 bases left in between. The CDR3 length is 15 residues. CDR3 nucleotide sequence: TGCGCCAGCAGCTTGGTAGAGGGGGTGAGCGATGAGCAGTTCTTC. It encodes CASSLVEGVSDEQFF.

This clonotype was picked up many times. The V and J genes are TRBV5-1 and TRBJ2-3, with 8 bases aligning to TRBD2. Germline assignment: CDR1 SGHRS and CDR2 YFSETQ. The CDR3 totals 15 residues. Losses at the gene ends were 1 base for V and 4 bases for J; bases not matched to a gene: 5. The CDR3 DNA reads TGCGCCAGCAGCTTGAACAGCGGGGGCCCAGATACGCAGTATTTT. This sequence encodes CASSLNSGGPDTQYF.

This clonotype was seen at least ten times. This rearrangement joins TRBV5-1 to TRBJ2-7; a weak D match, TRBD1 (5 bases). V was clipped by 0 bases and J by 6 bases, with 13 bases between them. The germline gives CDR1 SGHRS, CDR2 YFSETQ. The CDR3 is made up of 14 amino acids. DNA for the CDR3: TGCGCCAGCAGCTTGGTAGGGGCGTTAACCGAGCAGTACTTC. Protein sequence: CASSLVGALTEQYF.

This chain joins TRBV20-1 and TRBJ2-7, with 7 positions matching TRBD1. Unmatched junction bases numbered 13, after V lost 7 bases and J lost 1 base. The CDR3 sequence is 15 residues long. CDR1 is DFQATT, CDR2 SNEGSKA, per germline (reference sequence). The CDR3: CSVPERQGVSYEQYF. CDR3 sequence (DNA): TGCAGTGTCCCCGAGAGGCAGGGGGTTTCCTACGAGCAGTACTTC.

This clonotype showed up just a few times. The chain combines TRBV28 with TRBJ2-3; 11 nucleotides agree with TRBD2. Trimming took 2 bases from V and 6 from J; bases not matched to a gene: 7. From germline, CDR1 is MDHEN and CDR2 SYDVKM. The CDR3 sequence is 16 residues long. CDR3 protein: CASSLEVAGGLDTQYF. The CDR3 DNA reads TGTGCCAGCAGTTTAGAAGTAGCGGGGGGGCTGGATACGCAGTATTTT.